These 9 T cell receptor beta chains originate from one sample sequenced in a study of beta chain features in type 1 diabetes. The isolated RNA, all of it, was reverse transcribed, so expressed TCRB transcripts were what got sequenced. Data came from immunoSEQ multiplex PCR; TCRdb stores just in-frame clones and leaves some out. The sample records some 500,000 clones, about 10% being singletons. Sample: naive CD4+ T cells from blood. These receptor sequences come from a woman aged 18-35 years in good health.

The chain carries TRBV7-2 and TRBJ2-7; D might be TRBD1 (6 bases). Trimming took off 5 bases at V and 2 bases at J, with 19 bases between the two ends. In germline, CDR1 is SGHTA, CDR2 FQGNSA. The CDR3 extends over 16 amino acids. CDR3 DNA: TGTGCCAGCAGCCCAAGGGGGTGGGGCCTAACCTACGAGCAGTACTTC. It is translated as CASSPRGWGLTYEQYF.

The chain has TRBV7-9 and TRBJ2-1, with 11 bases identical to TRBD2. The trim removed 9 bases at V and 8 bases at J, leaving 9 bases unmatched. The CDR3 spans 14 residues. Looked up from germline, CDR1 is SEHNR and CDR2 is FQNEAQ (reference sequence). The CDR3 bases are TGTGCCAGTAGTTCTAGCGGGAGGCTAGATGAGCAGTTCTTC. Protein sequence: CASSSSGRLDEQFF.

This clone was seen a few times. V is TRBV28 and J is TRBJ2-7; 11 bases fit TRBD1. J gave up 0 bases and V 5 bases, and 3 bases lay outside the gene matches. CDR3 length: 15 residues. Per germline, CDR1 MDHEN and CDR2 SYDVKM. The CDR3 reads CASSPGTGGSYEQYV. The CDR3 region has the DNA TGTGCCAGCAGTCCCGGGACAGGGGGCTCCTACGAGCAGTACGTC.

The chain links TRBV9 to TRBJ2-1, with D tentatively TRBD1 (6 bases). CDR1 SGDLS and CDR2 YYNGEE come from the germline V gene. This CDR3 has 15 residues. Trimming took off 4 bases at V and 2 bases at J, with 13 bases between the two ends. The CDR3 DNA follows: TGTGCCAGCAGCCCTTTCGGGACAACCTACAATGAGCAGTTCTTC. It yields the protein CASSPFGTTYNEQFF.

This clone showed up just a few times. Other DNA sequences in this sample translate to the same CDR3. The CDR3 is CASSPLLGDTEAFF. CDR3 bases: TGTGCCAGCTCACCACTGCTGGGAGACACTGAAGCTTTCTTT. The chain recombines TRBV18 with TRBJ1-1; D gene unclear. Deletions cut 1 base from V and 3 bases from J, with 9 bases between. This CDR3 is built from 14 residues. Looked up from germline, CDR1 is KGHSH and CDR2 is LQKENI. Full variable domain (missing parts from reference TRBV18 and TRBJ1-1): NAGVMQNPRHLVRRRGQEARLRCSPMKGHSHVYWYRQLPEEGLKFMVYLQKENIIDESGMPKERFSAEFPKEGPSILRIQQVVRGDSAAYFCASSPLLGDTEAFFGQGTRLTVV.

The gene calls are TRBV6-5 and TRBJ2-1, with D possibly TRBD1 on 7 matching bases. Germline V gene sequence: CDR1 MNHEY, CDR2 SVGAGI. The CDR3 has 15 amino acids. Trimming left V 7 bases short and J 2 bases short, with 15 bases between. The CDR3 sequence: CASTRGQGAYNEQFF. For the CDR3, the DNA is TGTGCCAGCACACGGGGGCAGGGGGCCTACAATGAGCAGTTCTTC.

The chain employs TRBV7-2 and TRBJ1-4; D call uncertain. The CDR3 has 15 residues. Trimming cost V 5 bases and J 6 bases, with 16 bases left between them. The germline CDR1 and CDR2 sequences are SGHTA and FQGNSA. The CDR3 sequence: CASSPSVGRHEKLFF. The DNA for the CDR3 is TGTGCCAGCAGCCCCTCGGTTGGGAGGCATGAAAAACTGTTTTTT.

The chain couples TRBV6-5 to TRBJ2-7; D is possibly TRBD1 (5 bases). This CDR3 spans 13 amino acids. CDR1 is MNHEY and CDR2 is SVGAGI in the germline V gene. V was cut by 11 bases and J by 3 bases, with 17 bases left in between. CDR3: CASSGTGSYEQYF. For the CDR3, the DNA is TGTGCCTCATCCGGCACAGGTAGCTACGAGCAGTACTTC.

The genes are TRBV19 and TRBJ2-3, with no clear D. CDR1 LNHDA and CDR2 SQIVND come from the germline V gene (reference sequence). V lost 8 bases to trimming and J lost 3 bases, with 3 bases between them. The CDR3 contains 10 residues. The CDR3 spells CASGTDTQYF. The CDR3 nucleotides are TGTGCCAGTGGAACAGATACGCAGTATTTT.